The 32 T cell receptor beta chains below were found in one sample sequenced in a study of beta chain features in type 1 diabetes. Sequenced material consisted of expressed TCRB transcripts (all of the isolated RNA was reverse transcribed). Clones were sequenced by immunoSEQ multiplex PCR, and TCRdb holds only the in-frame ones, with some missing. The table shows around 240,000 clones, with 9.6% occurring only once. Sequencing was carried out using naive CD4+ T cells from blood. The source is a woman aged 18-29 years in good health.

CDR3 sequence reads: CASSLRSGTGGQETQYF. Written as DNA, the CDR3 is TGTGCCAGCAGCTTGCGTAGCGGAACCGGAGGGCAAGAGACCCAGTACTTC. The chain carries TRBV5-4 and TRBJ2-5; tentatively, D is TRBD2 (6 bases). The CDR3 spans 17 residues. V lost 1 base and J 2 bases, leaving 18 bases between the germline ends. Germline-derived CDR1 and CDR2 are SGHNT and YYREEE (reference sequence).

This chain links TRBV6-1 with TRBJ2-7, with D possibly being TRBD2 (6 bases). Germline V gene lookup returns CDR1 MNHNS and CDR2 SASEGT. The CDR3 is 14 residues long. Trimming took off 4 bases at V and 3 bases at J, with 13 bases between the two ends. CDR3 amino acids: CASSGGLGFYEQYF. CDR3 coding DNA: TGTGCCAGCAGTGGGGGACTGGGGTTCTACGAGCAGTACTTC.

This clone occurred a few times. The V gene is TRBV5-1, the J gene TRBJ2-7, with D unresolved. V was cut by 0 bases and J by 2 bases, with 9 bases left in between. CDR1 SGHRS and CDR2 YFSETQ come from the germline V gene. This CDR3 is built from 14 residues. The CDR3 bases are TGCGCCAGCAGCTTGGGGGCTGGTCCCTACGAGCAGTACTTC. Its protein product is CASSLGAGPYEQYF.

This clone was counted only a few times. V gene TRBV4-1 combines with J gene TRBJ1-5, with D uncertain. CDR1 MGHRA and CDR2 YSYEKL come from the germline V gene. The CDR3 spans 16 residues. Trimming took 0 bases from V and 1 from J, leaving 10 bases between them. This CDR3 reads CASSQDEGVSNQPQHF. DNA for the CDR3: TGCGCCAGCAGCCAAGATGAGGGTGTGAGCAATCAGCCCCAGCATTTT.

Turning to this clone: No DNA is shown, since the ends of the CDR3 on it are uncertain; the CDR3 is the one TCRdb lists. The chain uses TRBV15 and TRBJ2-5; the D call in the table, TRBD2, was not verified against the DNA. Inclusive of both ends, the CDR3 amounts to 15 amino acids. Per the germline V gene, CDR1 is LNHNV and CDR2 is YYDKDF (reference sequence). Here the CDR3 reads CATSILASGSGKQYF.

This clone was recorded a few times. The chain links TRBV2 to TRBJ1-2, with 10 nucleotides matching TRBD1. Trimming cost V 10 bases and J 8 bases; bases outside gene matches: 10. Germline values: CDR1 SNHLY, CDR2 FYNNEI. The CDR3 totals 13 residues. The CDR3, as DNA: TGTGCCACTTCCCCGGACAGGGGGATCGGCTACACCTTC. It yields the protein CATSPDRGIGYTF.

This clone was picked up a small number of times. The chain couples TRBV19 to TRBJ2-4; 15 nucleotides align to TRBD2. CDR3 length: 18 amino acids. V shed 5 bases, J shed 8 bases, and the junction held 13 bases outside the gene matches. From germline, CDR1 is LNHDA and CDR2 SQIVND (reference sequence). CDR3 loop: CASSSRTSGRAEDDIQYF. In DNA, the CDR3 is TGTGCCAGTAGTTCCCGGACTAGCGGGAGGGCCGAAGATGACATTCAGTACTTC.

For the CDR3, the DNA is TGTGCCTGGAGGACTAACCCATCCTACGAGCAGTACTTC. This sequence encodes CAWRTNPSYEQYF. The V call is TRBV30, the J call TRBJ2-7; D possibly corresponds to TRBD2 (5 bases). Germline V gene data show CDR1 as GTSNPN and CDR2 as SVGIG (reference sequence). The CDR3 totals 13 residues. Deletions cut 3 bases from V and 1 base from J, with 10 bases between.

This rearrangement joins TRBV9 to TRBJ1-5; D unresolved. V lost 0 bases and J lost 1, with 5 bases in between. This CDR3 contains 14 residues. From germline, CDR1 is SGDLS and CDR2 YYNGEE. DNA for the CDR3: TGTGCCAGCAGCGTAGGCACAAGCAATCAGCCCCAGCATTTT. This gives the protein CASSVGTSNQPQHF.

In this sample, this clone turned up a few times. The chain recombines TRBV19 with TRBJ2-1, with a weak D call TRBD1 (6 bases). Trimming took off 5 bases at V and 5 bases at J, with 19 bases between the two ends. Germline CDR1 reads LNHDA; CDR2 reads SQIVND (reference sequence). This CDR3 contains 16 residues. CDR3 DNA sequence: TGTGCCAGTAGTTTCGGACAGTTCCTCCCCGACAATGAGCAGTTCTTC. This codes for CASSFGQFLPDNEQFF.

This chain uses TRBV11-3 with TRBJ2-1, with D uncertain. V lost 1 base, J lost 11 bases, and 12 bases lay in between. The CDR3 totals 13 residues. In germline, CDR1 is SGHNT, CDR2 YENEEA. CDR3 residues: CASSLVQFGKQFF. CDR3 in DNA: TGTGCCAGCAGCTTAGTACAGTTCGGAAAGCAGTTCTTC.

This clone has a handful of counts. The chain joins TRBV27 to TRBJ2-1; TRBD1 matches 9 bases. This CDR3 is 14 amino acids long. Germline V gene data show CDR1 as MNHEY and CDR2 as SMNVEV (reference sequence). V trimming: 6 bases; J trimming: 6 bases; junction bases outside the gene matches: 6. CDR3 region: CASRRDRAINEQFF. In DNA, the CDR3 is TGTGCCAGCAGGCGGGACAGGGCAATCAATGAGCAGTTCTTC.

This clone was seen only a few times. This specimen includes other DNA sequences encoding the same CDR3. The chain couples TRBV5-1 to TRBJ1-1, with 8 bases aligning to TRBD1. CDR1 and CDR2 (germline): SGHRS, YFSETQ. With V trimmed by 4 bases and J by 4 bases, 3 bases remained unmatched. This CDR3 has 13 residues. The CDR3 sequence is CASSRTGGTEAFF. The CDR3 DNA reads as TGCGCCAGCAGCCGTACAGGGGGCACTGAAGCTTTCTTT.

This clone was seen more than once but under ten times. The genes are TRBV30 and TRBJ2-5; D might be TRBD2 (6 bases). V lost 4 bases and J 4 bases, leaving 19 bases between the germline ends. Germline V gene lookup returns CDR1 GTSNPN and CDR2 SVGIG (reference sequence). This CDR3 has 15 amino acids. As DNA, the CDR3 is TGTGCCTGGAAAGTCGGAAACCAGGGAGGAGAGACCCAGTACTTC. Translating it yields CAWKVGNQGGETQYF.

The chain combines TRBV11-2 with TRBJ2-3, with 8 bases fitting TRBD2. Germline lookup yields CDR1 SGHAT and CDR2 FQNNGV. The trim removed 5 bases at V and 1 base at J, leaving 11 bases unmatched. This CDR3 region has 17 residues. CDR3 DNA: TGTGCCAGCAGCCGACGAGGTAGCGGGGTGCGCACAGATACGCAGTATTTT. As protein: CASSRRGSGVRTDTQYF.

The chain's CDR3 is CASTWEVNQPQHF. The CDR3 DNA reads as TGTGCCAGCACCTGGGAGGTCAATCAGCCCCAGCATTTT. This chain uses TRBV6-6 with TRBJ1-5; D is ambiguous. Germline V CDR1 and CDR2: MNHNY, SVGAGI (reference sequence). This CDR3 is 13 amino acids long. V was shortened by 7 bases and J by 3 bases, with 10 bases between the two germline ends.

In its sample, this clone was seen a few times. V usage is TRBV2 and J usage is TRBJ2-6, with 9 bases matching TRBD1. Germline CDR1 SNHLY, CDR2 FYNNEI. This CDR3 comprises 15 residues. Trimming at V came to 8 bases and at J to 2 bases, leaving 4 bases not matched to a gene. CDR3 in amino acids: CASGDRAAGANVLTF. The CDR3 nucleotides are TGTGCCAGCGGGGACAGGGCAGCTGGGGCCAACGTCCTGACTTTC. The complete variable domain, with remaining parts taken from reference TRBV2 and TRBJ2-6, reads EPEVTQTPSHQVTQMGQEVILRCVPISNHLYFYWYRQILGQKVEFLVSFYNNEISEKSEIFDDQFSVERPDGSNFTLKIRSTKLEDSAMYFCASGDRAAGANVLTFGAGSRLTVL.

The chain combines TRBV18 with TRBJ2-3, with TRBD2 identical over 11 bases. J was trimmed by 5 bases and V by 2 bases; bases with no gene match: 6. Germline V gives CDR1 KGHSH, CDR2 LQKENI. The CDR3 totals 16 residues. CDR3 region: CASSPLAGGPGDTQYF. CDR3 sequence (DNA): TGTGCCAGCTCACCATTAGCGGGGGGGCCTGGAGATACGCAGTATTTT.

This clone came up a few times. The rearrangement uses TRBV5-1 and TRBJ1-4, with D tentatively TRBD1 (5 bases). CDR1 is SGHRS, CDR2 YFSETQ, per germline. This CDR3 has 14 amino acids. V was clipped by 3 bases and J by 5 bases, with 11 bases between them. The CDR3 reads CASSSTASNEKLFF. The CDR3, as DNA: TGCGCCAGCAGCTCGACAGCGTCCAATGAAAAACTGTTTTTT.

In this sample, this clone turned up a few times. This chain connects TRBV30 to TRBJ2-1; maybe TRBD2 (6 bases). Per germline, CDR1 GTSNPN and CDR2 SVGIG (reference sequence). The ends were cut back, 0 bases at V and 0 bases at J, with 9 bases in the middle. The CDR3 is 15 residues long. For the CDR3, the DNA is TGTGCCTGGAGTGTTGGCGGGACCTCCTACAATGAGCAGTTCTTC. This translates into CAWSVGGTSYNEQFF.

This chain connects TRBV29-1 to TRBJ1-1; D possibly corresponds to TRBD1 (6 bases). The V and J ends lost 6 bases and 6 bases respectively, with 20 bases between them. The CDR3 is 14 amino acids. From germline, CDR1 is SQVTM and CDR2 ANQGSEA. CDR3 nucleotide sequence: TGCAGCGTGGCCAGGGGTCCGCGAATGGCTGAAGCTTTCTTT. Translating gives CSVARGPRMAEAFF.

V is TRBV9 and J is TRBJ2-5; D is possibly TRBD1 (5 bases). V was trimmed by 1 base and J by 4 bases, leaving 8 bases between them. Germline V gene data show CDR1 as SGDLS and CDR2 as YYNGEE. There are 13 residues in the CDR3. DNA of the CDR3: TGTGCCAGCAGCGTATCAGGGATAGAGACCCAGTACTTC. Its translation: CASSVSGIETQYF.

The V and J genes are TRBV6-1 and TRBJ2-5, with D possibly TRBD2 on 5 matching bases. Germline-derived CDR1 and CDR2 are MNHNS and SASEGT. V lost 1 base, J lost 5 bases, and 5 bases lay in between. The CDR3 spans 12 residues. The CDR3 is CASSEGEETQYF. CDR3 bases: TGTGCCAGCAGTGAAGGGGAGGAGACCCAGTACTTC.

This clone appeared a few times. This rearrangement joins TRBV5-8 to TRBJ2-4; 7 positions agree with TRBD2. Trimming cost V 3 bases and J 6 bases; bases outside gene matches: 18. The CDR3 runs to 18 residues. Germline V gene data show CDR1 as SGHTS and CDR2 as YDEGEE. CDR3 sequence: CASSSWGTFEPGGNIQYF. Written as DNA, the CDR3 is TGTGCCAGCAGCTCCTGGGGGACTTTTGAGCCGGGGGGAAACATTCAGTACTTC. Drawing the rest from reference TRBV5-8 and TRBJ2-4, the complete variable domain is EAGVTQSPTHLIKTRGQQATLRCSPISGHTSVYWYQQALGLGLQFLLWYDEGEERNRGNFPPRFSGRQFPNYSSELNVNALELEDSALYLCASSSWGTFEPGGNIQYFGAGTRLSVL.

This chain uses TRBV5-1 with TRBJ2-5; TRBD2 matches 11 bases. The germline V gene has CDR1 SGHRS and CDR2 YFSETQ. The trim removed 4 bases at V and 5 bases at J, leaving 13 bases unmatched. CDR3 size: 17 residues. CDR3 sequence (DNA): TGCGCCAGCAGCCCGGTGGTACTAGCGGGGGCTAAGGAGACCCAGTACTTC. Protein sequence: CASSPVVLAGAKETQYF.

The chain uses TRBV2 and TRBJ1-4, with TRBD1 as a possible D gene (5 bases). Germline V gene data show CDR1 as SNHLY and CDR2 as FYNNEI. Trimming stripped 5 bases from V and 1 base from J, with 14 bases between. The CDR3 length is 16 residues. DNA for the CDR3: TGTGCCAGCAGTTTCGCGGGGGGTGGAACTAATGAAAAACTGTTTTTT. Residues: CASSFAGGGTNEKLFF.

This clone appeared a few times. This chain uses TRBV27 with TRBJ2-1, with 9 bases matching TRBD2. V was clipped by 6 bases and J by 8 bases; unmatched bases: 11. The germline V gene encodes CDR1 MNHEY and CDR2 SMNVEV (reference sequence). The CDR3 covers 15 residues. The CDR3 DNA sequence: TGTGCCAGCAGGGTAGCTAGCGGGAAATTCTATGAGCAGTTCTTC. Protein product: CASRVASGKFYEQFF.

This clone has only a few counts. This chain links TRBV6-6 with TRBJ1-5, with D perhaps matching TRBD1 (6 bases). This CDR3 contains 15 residues. Trimming removed 0 bases at V and 5 bases at J, with 11 bases between. CDR1 is MNHNY and CDR2 is SVGAGI in the germline V gene (reference sequence). The CDR3 DNA follows: TGTGCCAGCAGTTACTCAGCAGGGGTGGATCAGCCCCAGCATTTT. It is translated as CASSYSAGVDQPQHF.

The chain recombines TRBV19 with TRBJ1-1, with D maybe TRBD1 (5 bases). The ends were cut back, 4 bases at V and 1 base at J, with 10 bases in the middle. CDR3 length: 14 amino acids. Germline lookup yields CDR1 LNHDA and CDR2 SQIVND (reference sequence). In DNA form, the CDR3 reads TGTGCCAGTAGTACGAGACAGAAGAACACTGAAGCTTTCTTT. Amino acids: CASSTRQKNTEAFF.

This clone came up a few times. The CDR3 loop is CASSYVEKGEKLFF. The DNA for the CDR3 is TGTGCCAGCAGTTACGTAGAGAAGGGGGAAAAACTGTTTTTT. The chain combines TRBV6-6 with TRBJ1-4, with TRBD1 as a possible D gene (5 bases). This CDR3 comprises 14 residues. V gave up 2 bases and J gave up 8 bases, with 12 bases separating them. Germline CDR1 MNHNY, CDR2 SVGAGI (reference sequence).

This rearrangement joins TRBV7-8 to TRBJ1-2; a weak D match, TRBD1 (5 bases). CDR3 length: 16 residues. V lost 1 base and J lost 2, with 14 bases in between. Germline CDR1 reads SGHVS; CDR2 reads FQNEAQ. The CDR3 here is CASSLDRTQSNYGYTF. In DNA form, the CDR3 reads TGTGCCAGCAGCTTAGACCGGACACAATCCAACTATGGCTACACCTTC.

This clone was counted a few times. The V and J genes are TRBV7-9 and TRBJ1-1; D possibly corresponds to TRBD1 (6 bases). The germline V and J ends were trimmed by 4 bases and 1 base, with 7 bases remaining between them. Looked up from germline, CDR1 is SEHNR and CDR2 is FQNEAQ (reference sequence). CDR3 size: 13 residues. CDR3 bases: TGTGCCAGCAGCTCGACAGGGAACACTGAAGCTTTCTTT. Translation gives CASSSTGNTEAFF.